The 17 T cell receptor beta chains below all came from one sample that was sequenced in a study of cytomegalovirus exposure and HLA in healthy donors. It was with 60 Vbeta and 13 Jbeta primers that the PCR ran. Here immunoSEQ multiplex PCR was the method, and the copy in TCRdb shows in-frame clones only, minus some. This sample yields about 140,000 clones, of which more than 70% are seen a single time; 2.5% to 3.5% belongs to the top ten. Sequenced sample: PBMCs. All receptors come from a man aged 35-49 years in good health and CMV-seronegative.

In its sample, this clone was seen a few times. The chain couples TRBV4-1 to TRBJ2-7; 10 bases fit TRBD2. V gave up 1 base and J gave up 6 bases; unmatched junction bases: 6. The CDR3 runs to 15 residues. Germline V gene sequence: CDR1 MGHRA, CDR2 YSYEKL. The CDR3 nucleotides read TGCGCCAGCAGCCAAGGGGATAGCGGGAGGTTCGAGCAGTACTTC. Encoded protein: CASSQGDSGRFEQYF.

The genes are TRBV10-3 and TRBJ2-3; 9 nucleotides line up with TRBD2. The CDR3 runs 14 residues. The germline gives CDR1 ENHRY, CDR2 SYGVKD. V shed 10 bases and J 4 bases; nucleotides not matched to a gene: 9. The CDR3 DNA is TGTGCCAATAGCGGGGGTCTCCCACCAGATACGCAGTATTTT. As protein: CANSGGLPPDTQYF.

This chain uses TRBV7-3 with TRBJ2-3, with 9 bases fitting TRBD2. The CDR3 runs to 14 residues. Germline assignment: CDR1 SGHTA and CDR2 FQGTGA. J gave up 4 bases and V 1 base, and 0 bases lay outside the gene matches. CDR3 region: CASSLSGGADTQYF. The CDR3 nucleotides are TGTGCCAGCAGCTTAAGCGGGGGGGCAGATACGCAGTATTTT.

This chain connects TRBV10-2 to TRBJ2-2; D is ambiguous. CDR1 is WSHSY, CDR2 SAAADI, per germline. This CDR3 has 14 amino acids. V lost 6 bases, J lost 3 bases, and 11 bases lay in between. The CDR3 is CASRLPSHTGELFF. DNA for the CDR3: TGCGCCAGCAGACTACCTTCCCACACCGGGGAGCTGTTTTTT.

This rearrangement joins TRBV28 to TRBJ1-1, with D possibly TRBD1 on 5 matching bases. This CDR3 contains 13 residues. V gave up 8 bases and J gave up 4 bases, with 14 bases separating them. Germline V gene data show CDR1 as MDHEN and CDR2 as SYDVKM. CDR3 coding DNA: TGTGCCAGCGGCCTAGGACAAATCACTGAAGCTTTCTTT. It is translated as CASGLGQITEAFF.

CDR3 DNA sequence: TGTGCCAGCAGCTTAGGTACGGGGGGCTCGGGGAACACTGAAGCTTTCTTT. It encodes CASSLGTGGSGNTEAFF. The genes are TRBV7-2 and TRBJ1-1; weak D call: TRBD1 (6 bases). CDR1 and CDR2 (germline): SGHTA, FQGNSA. V was trimmed by 1 base and J by 1 base, leaving 16 bases between them. The CDR3 contains 17 residues.

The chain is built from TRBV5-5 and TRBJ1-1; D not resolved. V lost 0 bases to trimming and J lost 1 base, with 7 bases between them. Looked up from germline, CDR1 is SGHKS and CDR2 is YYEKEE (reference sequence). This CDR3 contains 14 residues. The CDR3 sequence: CASSLVPGNTEAFF. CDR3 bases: TGTGCCAGCAGCTTGGTCCCGGGGAACACTGAAGCTTTCTTT.

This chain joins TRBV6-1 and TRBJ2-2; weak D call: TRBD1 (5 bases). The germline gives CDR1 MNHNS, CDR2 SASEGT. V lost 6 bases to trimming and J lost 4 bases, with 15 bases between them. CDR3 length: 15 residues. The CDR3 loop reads CASSPLGAPTGELFF. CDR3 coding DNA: TGTGCCAGCAGCCCCCTAGGGGCACCCACCGGGGAGCTGTTTTTT.

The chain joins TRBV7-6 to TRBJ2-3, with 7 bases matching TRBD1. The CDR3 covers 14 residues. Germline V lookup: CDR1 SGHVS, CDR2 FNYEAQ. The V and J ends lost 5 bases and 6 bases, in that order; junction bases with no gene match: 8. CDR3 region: CASSLQGFGDTQYF. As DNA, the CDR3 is TGTGCCAGCAGCCTACAGGGGTTTGGCGATACGCAGTATTTT. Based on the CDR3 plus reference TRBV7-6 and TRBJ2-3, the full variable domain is GAGVSQSPRYKVTKRGQDVALRCDPISGHVSLYWYRQALGQGPEFLTYFNYEAQQDKSGLPNDRFSAERPEGSISTLTIQRTEQRDSAMYRCASSLQGFGDTQYFGPGTRLTVL.

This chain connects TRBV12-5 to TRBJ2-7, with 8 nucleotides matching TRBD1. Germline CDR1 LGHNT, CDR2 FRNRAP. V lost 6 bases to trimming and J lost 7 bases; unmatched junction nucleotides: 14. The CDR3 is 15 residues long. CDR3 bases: TGTGCTAGTGGCCTGGCCCCAGGGGGCGCGTCAGAGCAGTACTTC. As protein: CASGLAPGGASEQYF. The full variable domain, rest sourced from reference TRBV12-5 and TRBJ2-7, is DARVTQTPRHKVTEMGQEVTMRCQPILGHNTVFWYRQTMMQGLELLAYFRNRAPLDDSGMPKDRFSAEMPDATLATLKIQPSEPRDSAVYFCASGLAPGGASEQYFGPGTRLTVT.

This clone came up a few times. The CDR3 loop reads CASSTRRGTGGETQYF. DNA for the CDR3: TGTGCCAGCAGCACCCGCCGCGGGACAGGGGGGGAGACCCAGTACTTC. The chain carries TRBV6-6 and TRBJ2-5; 11 bases line up with TRBD1. V lost 6 bases, J lost 5 bases, and 11 bases stayed unmatched. The CDR3 is 16 residues long. Germline V CDR1 and CDR2: MNHNY, SVGAGI (reference sequence).

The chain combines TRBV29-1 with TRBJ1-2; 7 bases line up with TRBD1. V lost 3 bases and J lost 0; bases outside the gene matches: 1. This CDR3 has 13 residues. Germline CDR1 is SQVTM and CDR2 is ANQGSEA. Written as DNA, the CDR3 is TGCAGCGTTGAGGACAGGACTAACTATGGCTACACCTTC. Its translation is CSVEDRTNYGYTF.

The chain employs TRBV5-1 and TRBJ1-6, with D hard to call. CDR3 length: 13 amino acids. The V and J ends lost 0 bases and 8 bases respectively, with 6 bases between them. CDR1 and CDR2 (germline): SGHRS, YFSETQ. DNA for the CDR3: TGCGCCAGCAGCTTGGGCCAGGATTCACCCCTCCACTTT. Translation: CASSLGQDSPLHF. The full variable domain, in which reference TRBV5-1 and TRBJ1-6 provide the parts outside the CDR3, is KAGVTQTPRYLIKTRGQQVTLSCSPISGHRSVSWYQQTPGQGLQFLFEYFSETQRNKGNFPGRFSGRQFSNSRSEMNVSTLELGDSALYLCASSLGQDSPLHFGNGTRLTVT.

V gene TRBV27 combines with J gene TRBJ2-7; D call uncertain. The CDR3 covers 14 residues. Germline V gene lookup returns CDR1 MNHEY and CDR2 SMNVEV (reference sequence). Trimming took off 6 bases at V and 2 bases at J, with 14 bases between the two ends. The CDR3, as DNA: TGTGCCAGCAGCTTGCTTGGTGGGCCCTACGAGCAGTACTTC. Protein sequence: CASSLLGGPYEQYF.

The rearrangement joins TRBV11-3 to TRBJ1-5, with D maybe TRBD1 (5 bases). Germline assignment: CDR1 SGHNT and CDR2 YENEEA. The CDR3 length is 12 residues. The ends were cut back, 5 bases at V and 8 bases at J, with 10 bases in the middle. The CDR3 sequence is CASSRRGEPQHF. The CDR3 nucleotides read TGTGCCAGCAGCAGGCGGGGCGAGCCCCAGCATTTT.

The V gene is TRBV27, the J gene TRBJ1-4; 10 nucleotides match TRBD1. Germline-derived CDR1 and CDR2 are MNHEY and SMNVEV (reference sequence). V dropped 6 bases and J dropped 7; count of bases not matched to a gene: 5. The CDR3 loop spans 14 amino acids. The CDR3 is CASSLGQGFEKLFF. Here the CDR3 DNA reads TGTGCCAGCAGCCTGGGACAGGGGTTTGAAAAACTGTTTTTT.

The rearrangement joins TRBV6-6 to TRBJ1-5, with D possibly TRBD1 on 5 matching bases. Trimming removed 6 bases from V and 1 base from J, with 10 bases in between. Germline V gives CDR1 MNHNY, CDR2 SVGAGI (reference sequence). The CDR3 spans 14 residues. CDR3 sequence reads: CASSHRISNQPQHF. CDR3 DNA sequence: TGTGCCAGCAGCCACAGGATAAGCAATCAGCCCCAGCATTTT.